This T cell receptor (beta chain) is drawn from a study of T cell responses to AZD1222 COVID-19 vaccine. Points from the study as a whole: Repertoire sampling occurred only after the peak T cell response.

The repertoire was sequenced with immunoSEQ multiplex PCR; TCRdb's copy has only in-frame clones and lacks some. The sample contains around 140,000 clones, roughly nine tenths of which appear only once. Worth noting for this clone: Its antigen is still unknown.

CDR3 size: 17 residues. Germline V lookup: CDR1 SEHNR, CDR2 FQNEAQ (reference sequence). Germline trimming cut 2 bases from V and 2 bases from J; bases unmatched to any gene: 5. V is TRBV7-9 and J is TRBJ2-3; 12 bases agree with TRBD2. The specimen comprised peripheral blood, sampled on day 0 of AZD1222 vaccination. This sequence was found in an adult in good health. The CDR3 region has the DNA TGTGCCAGCAGCTTATCTCTAGCGGGAGGGCCCACAGATACGCAGTATTTT. Translated, it gives CASSLSLAGGPTDTQYF.